Listed here is a single T cell receptor (beta chain). Antigen unknown. Time point given: week 47, end of study. With topical imiquimod, each dose of the vaccine consisted of 300 ug of mutant IDH1 20-mer peptide. The donors' diagnosis was new WHO grade 3 or 4 astrocytoma that was IDH1-mutant and ATRX-lost. CDR1 is MNHEY, CDR2 SMNVEV, per germline (reference sequence). Trimming took off 4 bases at V and 0 bases at J, with 13 bases between the two ends. CDR3 length: 16 amino acids. The entry originates in a study of a mutant IDH1 vaccine in newly diagnosed glioma. Study details: Either 4-6 weeks after radiotherapy alone or alongside temozolomide, vaccination was begun.

Study-level results: Apparently, pseudoprogression bore no relation to changes among the top peripheral T cell clonotypes.

The protocol was immunoSEQ multiplex PCR, while the TCRdb copy is restricted to in-frame clones and leaves out a portion. This table has about 90,000 clones, around 92% appearing once. The chain is built from TRBV27 and TRBJ2-1; D is perhaps TRBD2 (7 bases). Sequences were derived from PBMCs, sampled from a glioma patient whose treatment included an IDH1 peptide vaccine. The TCR originated in a woman between 45 and 65 years old with glioma. The CDR3 is CASSSTRGPSYNEQFF. CDR3 bases: TGTGCCAGCAGTTCAACGCGGGGGCCCTCCTACAATGAGCAGTTCTTC.